This is a list of T cell receptor beta chains from one sample in a study of cytomegalovirus exposure and HLA in healthy donors. The method was immunoSEQ multiplex PCR; TCRdb's version includes in-frame clones alone and lacks a portion of them. The profile shows roughly 130,000 clones, 65% to 90% of them singletons. What was sequenced was PBMCs. The receptors were sampled from a woman under 30 in good health and CMV-seropositive. Both conserved end residues are part of each CDR3. D genes are given only for firm matches. Only part of the rows carry a size: once, few, many, or a class if the clone is expanded.

NA,TRBJ2-3,TRBD2,TRBV19,TGTGCCAGTAGTATCGCCGGGGGCGGGGGGACAGATACGCAGTATTTT,CASSIAGGGGTDTQYF
NA,TRBJ1-4,TRBD1,TRBV7-8,TGTGCCAGCACCCTCAGGGGGCGTGATGAAAAACTGTTTTTT,CASTLRGRDEKLFF
NA,TRBJ1-4,NA,TRBV28,TGTGCCAGCAGTTTGAGCGAAAAACTGTTTTTT,CASSLSEKLFF
NA,TRBJ2-2,NA,TRBV5-1,TGCGCCAGCAGCGCACAGGGCTTCGCGAACACCGGGGAGCTGTTTTTT,CASSAQGFANTGELFF
NA,TRBJ2-5,TRBD1,TRBV2,TGTGCCAGCAGGGCTACAGGGGGCCTGGAGACCCAGTACTTC,CASRATGGLETQYF
NA,TRBJ1-6,TRBD1,TRBV7-9,TGTGCCAGCAGTGAGTGGGGACAGGGGCTCCACTTT,CASSEWGQGLHF
NA,TRBJ2-7,NA,TRBV4-2,TGTGCCAGCAGCCAAGATCTCGGAGAGGTGACCTACGAGCAGTACTTC,CASSQDLGEVTYEQYF
NA,TRBJ1-6,NA,TRBV4-2,TGTGCCAGCAGCCAAGATATCGCAGGGGCGGATTCACCCCTCCACTTT,CASSQDIAGADSPLHF
NA,TRBJ1-6,NA,TRBV7-9,TGTGCCAGCAGCTTACGGGGGGCTAACAATTCACCCCTCCACTTT,CASSLRGANNSPLHF
NA,TRBJ2-1,TRBD2,TRBV5-1,TGCGCCAGCAGCAGTAGCGGGGGGGCCGATAATGAGCAGTTCTTC,CASSSSGGADNEQFF
NA,TRBJ2-3,TRBD2,TRBV4-1,TGCGCCAGCAGCCACATCAGCGGGGGGACCACAGATACGCAGTATTTT,CASSHISGGTTDTQYF
NA,TRBJ1-4,NA,TRBV28,TGTGCCAGCAGTTTAGGGGGGTACGGCCACCCGCCCACTATTGCAACTAATGAAAAACTGTTTTTT,CASSLGGYGHPPTIATNEKLFF
NA,TRBJ2-1,NA,TRBV7-8,TGTGCCAGCAGCTTAGTTGCGGGGGCTTTACATGAGCAGTTCTTC,CASSLVAGALHEQFF
NA,TRBJ1-1,NA,TRBV7-9,TGTGCCAGCACCAAGAAGCAGGGGAACACTGAAGCTTTCTTT,CASTKKQGNTEAFF
NA,TRBJ1-3,NA,TRBV7-9,TGTGCCACCGAGGGAAACACCATATATTTT,CATEGNTIYF
NA,TRBJ2-5,NA,TRBV5-1,TGCGCCAGCAAACAGGCATTCTTCCAAGAGACCCAGTACTTC,CASKQAFFQETQYF
NA,TRBJ2-7,TRBD2,TRBV11-2,TGTGCCAGCAGCTTTAGCGGGAGTGAGGGAGAGCAGTACTTC,CASSFSGSEGEQYF
once,TRBJ2-5,NA,TRBV19,TGTGCCAGTAGTATCTACACGGGAGAGACCCAGTACTTC,CASSIYTGETQYF
NA,TRBJ2-3,NA,TRBV29-1,TGCAGCGTTGAAGACGACTGGAGTTACACAGATACGCAGTATTTT,CSVEDDWSYTDTQYF
few,TRBJ2-2,NA,TRBV5-4,TGTGCCAGCAGCTTGGACTGGTCGAACACCGGGGAGCTGTTTTTT,CASSLDWSNTGELFF
NA,TRBJ2-7,TRBD1,TRBV6-5,TGTGCCAGCAGGCGACAGGGAAGCGAGCAGTACTTC,CASRRQGSEQYF
NA,TRBJ1-2,TRBD1,TRBV2,TGTGCCAGCCCCAGACAGGGACAGGGTTATGGCTACACCTTC,CASPRQGQGYGYTF
once,TRBJ2-7,TRBD1,TRBV4-1,TGCGCCAGCAGCTCGGGACAGGACTCCTACGAGCAGTACTTC,CASSSGQDSYEQYF
NA,TRBJ2-1,TRBD1,TRBV10-3,TGTGCCATCAGTGAGCCAGTCCCGGGACAGGGCCGAACCTACAATGAGCAGTTCTTC,CAISEPVPGQGRTYNEQFF
few,TRBJ2-2,TRBD2,TRBV2,TGTGCCAGCAGTAAAGCGGGGGGAACGAACACCGGGGAGCTGTTTTTT,CASSKAGGTNTGELFF
NA,TRBJ2-7,TRBD1,TRBV19,TGTGCCAGTAGTAGGAAGATCGGGCAGACAGGGGTCTTGGTTTCTACCTACGAGCAGTACTTC,CASSRKIGQTGVLVSTYEQYF
NA,TRBJ2-5,NA,TRBV18,TGTGCCAGCTCCCTGTATTCCGGGACACTAAAAGAGACCCAGTACTTC,CASSLYSGTLKETQYF
NA,TRBJ2-1,TRBD1,TRBV11-2,TGTGCCAGCAGCTCTGTCCGGACAGGGAATGAGCAGTTCTTC,CASSSVRTGNEQFF
NA,TRBJ1-1,NA,TRBV11-2,TGTGCCAGCAGCTTAGGGGCTGGCAGGGTGGGAACTGAAGCTTTCTTT,CASSLGAGRVGTEAFF
NA,TRBJ2-6,NA,TRBV21-1,TGTGCCAGCAGCAGAGGACAGGAGTTCTTCTCTGGGGCCAACGTCCTGACTTTC,CASSRGQEFFSGANVLTF
NA,TRBJ1-1,NA,TRBV5-4,TGTGCCAGCAGCATGACAGGTATGGGAGTAGCTGAAGCTTTCTTT,CASSMTGMGVAEAFF
NA,TRBJ1-1,TRBD1,TRBV6-5,TGTGCCAGCAGTTACTCGTCCGGGACAGCCCGTGGGGCGGCTTTCTTT,CASSYSSGTARGAAFF
once,TRBJ1-2,TRBD1,TRBV5-1,TGCGCCAGCAGCTCCGGACAGGGTATGATTGGCTACACCTTC,CASSSGQGMIGYTF
NA,TRBJ2-4,NA,TRBV6-6,TGTGCCAGCACTCAATCCGACAGAAACATTCAGTACTTC,CASTQSDRNIQYF
NA,TRBJ1-2,TRBD1,TRBV4-1,TGCGCCAGCAGCCCCCGGGGATTGGCCGGGACAGGGGGCGGAGGCTATGGCTACACCTTC,CASSPRGLAGTGGGGYGYTF
NA,TRBJ1-3,NA,TRBV28,TGTGCCAGCGCGGGGGTTCACTCTGGAAACACCATATATTTT,CASAGVHSGNTIYF
once,TRBJ2-3,NA,TRBV10-3,TGTGCCATCAGTGGTTGGGGGGGCCGGACAGATACGCAGTATTTT,CAISGWGGRTDTQYF
NA,TRBJ2-7,TRBD1,TRBV5-4,TGTGCCAGCAGCTGGGATGGGACAGGGTCCTACGAGCAGTACTTC,CASSWDGTGSYEQYF
NA,TRBJ2-7,NA,TRBV6-5,TGTGCCAGCAAGGTGGCGCGAGACACATACGAGCAGTACTTC,CASKVARDTYEQYF
NA,TRBJ1-2,TRBD1,TRBV19,TGTGCCAGTAGTATCCACCGGGACAGGGCGTCAGGCTACACCTTC,CASSIHRDRASGYTF
NA,TRBJ2-1,TRBD1,TRBV4-1,TGCGCCAGCAGCCACGCCGACAGGGGAGTCAATGAGCAGTTCTTC,CASSHADRGVNEQFF
NA,TRBJ2-1,NA,TRBV7-9,TGTGCCAGCAGAAAGGAGGGGCGGTACAATGAGCAGTTCTTC,CASRKEGRYNEQFF
NA,TRBJ2-3,TRBD2,TRBV9,TGTGCCAGCAGCTCCGGACTAGCGTCGGATACGCAGTATTTT,CASSSGLASDTQYF
NA,TRBJ2-7,NA,TRBV5-5,TGTGCCAGCAGCTCTCTGGCGGCAAAACCACACGAGCAGTACTTC,CASSSLAAKPHEQYF
NA,TRBJ1-5,NA,TRBV6-5,TGTGCCAGCAGTTCATCCGTTCAGACAGACAATCAGCCCCAGCATTTT,CASSSSVQTDNQPQHF
NA,TRBJ1-5,NA,TRBV7-2,TGTGCCAGCAGCTCCTCGGGGGGGGCGGGCAATCAGCCCCAGCATTTT,CASSSSGGAGNQPQHF
NA,TRBJ1-6,NA,TRBV7-9,TGTTCCAGCAGCCTACCCTGGACAGAAGGGGATAATTCACCCCTCCACTTT,CSSSLPWTEGDNSPLHF
few,TRBJ1-1,TRBD1,TRBV9,TGTGCCAGCAGCCCGGGACAGGGGGCGACTGAAGCTTTCTTT,CASSPGQGATEAFF
NA,TRBJ2-1,NA,TRBV7-9,TGTGCCAGCAGCTCTGACAGCGTAACCTACAATGAGCAGTTCTTC,CASSSDSVTYNEQFF
NA,TRBJ2-5,TRBD2,TRBV9,TGTGCCAGCAGCGTGGGTAGCGGGGGGGCGCTAGAGACCCAGTACTTC,CASSVGSGGALETQYF
NA,TRBJ1-4,NA,TRBV19,TGTGCCAGTAAAACAGGGACTGAAAAACTGTTTTTT,CASKTGTEKLFF
NA,TRBJ2-5,TRBD2,TRBV5-1,TGCGCCAGCAGCTTGGCGCCAAGCGGGGCCCAAGAGACCCAGTACTTC,CASSLAPSGAQETQYF
NA,TRBJ2-7,TRBD1,TRBV29-1,TGCAGCGTTGACGAGACAGGGGACTACGAGCAGTACTTC,CSVDETGDYEQYF
NA,TRBJ2-6,NA,TRBV15,TGTGCCACCAGCAGAGTAGGTGAGGGGGAGTCTGGGGCCAACGTCCTGACTTTC,CATSRVGEGESGANVLTF
NA,TRBJ2-7,NA,TRBV7-9,TGTGCCAGCAGCCCCCCTGCCGGGGGTTACGAGCAGTACTTC,CASSPPAGGYEQYF